The rows below give T cell receptor beta chains drawn from one sample of a study of PD-1 blockade in classical Hodgkin lymphoma. The protocol was immunoSEQ multiplex PCR, while the TCRdb copy is restricted to in-frame clones and leaves out a portion. This table has tens of thousands of clones, approximately 80% appearing once. The sequenced sample was peripheral blood mononuclear cells (PBMCs), obtained before the fourth cycle of nivolumab. The receptors were gathered from a human donor with classical Hodgkin lymphoma. CDR3s leave out the opening cysteine and the closing phenylalanine or tryptophan.

>TRBV5-4|TRBJ2-7
ASSLAGAGLSYEQY
>TRBV7-8|TRBJ1-3
ASSLVPRGNTIY
>TRBV18|TRBJ2-5
ASSPKRETQY
>TRBV5-8|TRBJ1-1
ASTVTGPNTEAF
>TRBV18|NA
ASSPPTGGAEQY
>TRBV12-5|TRBJ1-1
ASGRPRITSGTGATEAF
>TRBV29-1|TRBJ1-4
SVMSSTNEKLF
>TRBV25-1|TRBJ1-5
ASTESGTGLNQPQH
>TRBV29-1|TRBJ1-3
SVEASPSTHDTSGNTIY
>TRBV30|TRBJ1-1
AWSVPMSVTTEAF
>TRBV5-1|TRBJ1-4
ASRPTGDGNEKLF
>TRBV5-1|TRBJ1-5
ASSPTGDFSNQPQH
>TRBV29-1|TRBJ2-7
SVETSAERSYEQY
>TRBV27|TRBJ2-1
ASSERSGAGQF
>TRBV7-8|TRBJ1-4
ASSNRQITNEKLF
>TRBV7-9|TRBJ2-3
ASSLSESTDTQY
>TRBV6-6|TRBJ2-3
ASSYPGDDTDTQY
>TRBV11-3|TRBJ2-5
ASSLGGRDQETQY
>TRBV10-3|TRBJ2-7
ATWDRVEQY
>TRBV5-6|TRBJ2-5
ASSSWTQETQY
>TRBV4-3|TRBJ1-2
ASSQGRLEGYYGYT
>TRBV6-1|TRBJ2-5
ASSEAGQETQY
>TRBV10-3|TRBJ1-1
ARRQGADTEAF
>TRBV6-6|TRBJ2-1
ASSPGLAGSEQF
>TRBV4-3|TRBJ1-6
ASSQGSNSPLH
>TRBV27|TRBJ1-5
ASSLGQGPNQPQH
>TRBV6-6|TRBJ2-7
ASSLGRTYEQY
>TRBV7-2|TRBJ2-3
ASSLVRGPGTDTQY
>TRBV5-1|TRBJ2-3
ASSLAAASADTQY
>TRBV4-3|TRBJ2-3
ASSQVGTPVSSTDTQY
>TRBV5-1|TRBJ2-2
ASSLAQGYTGELF
>TRBV5-4|TRBJ1-2
ASSQGQGDYGYT
>TRBV9|TRBJ2-2
ASSVARLSGELF
>TRBV27|TRBJ2-7
ASSRGEVSEQY
>TRBV27|TRBJ2-7
ASSSLGQSYEQY
>TRBV5-6|TRBJ1-1
ASSPGRGTF
>TRBV12-2|TRBJ1-5
ASRRLWDNQPQH
>TRBV7-3|TRBJ1-2
ASSPQASGNGYT
>TRBV5-6|TRBJ1-5
ASSFGPGTLNQPQH
>TRBV6-5|TRBJ1-2
ASSYEQSTNYGYT
>TRBV7-9|TRBJ1-1
ASSLRGTEAF
>TRBV5-5|TRBJ2-5
ASSLGVAGGPETQY